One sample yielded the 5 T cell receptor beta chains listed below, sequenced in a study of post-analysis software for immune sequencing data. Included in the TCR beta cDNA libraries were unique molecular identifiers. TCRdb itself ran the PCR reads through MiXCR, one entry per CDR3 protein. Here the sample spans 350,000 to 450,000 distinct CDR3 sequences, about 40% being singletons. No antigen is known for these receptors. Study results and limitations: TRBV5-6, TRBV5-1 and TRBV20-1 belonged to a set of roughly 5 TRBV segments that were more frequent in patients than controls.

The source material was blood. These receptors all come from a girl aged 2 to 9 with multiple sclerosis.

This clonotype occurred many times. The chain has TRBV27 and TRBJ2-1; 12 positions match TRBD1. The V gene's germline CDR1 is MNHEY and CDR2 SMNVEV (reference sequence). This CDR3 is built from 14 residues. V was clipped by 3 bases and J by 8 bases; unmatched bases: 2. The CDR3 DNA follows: TGTGCCAGCAGTTTGGGGACAGGGGGCTATGAGCAGTTCTTC. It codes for CASSLGTGGYEQFF.

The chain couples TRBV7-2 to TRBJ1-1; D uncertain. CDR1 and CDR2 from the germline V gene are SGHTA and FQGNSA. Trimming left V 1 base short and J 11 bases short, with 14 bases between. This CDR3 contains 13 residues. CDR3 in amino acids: CASSLGGVLGAFF. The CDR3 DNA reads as TGTGCCAGCAGCTTAGGCGGGGTGCTCGGCGCTTTCTTT.

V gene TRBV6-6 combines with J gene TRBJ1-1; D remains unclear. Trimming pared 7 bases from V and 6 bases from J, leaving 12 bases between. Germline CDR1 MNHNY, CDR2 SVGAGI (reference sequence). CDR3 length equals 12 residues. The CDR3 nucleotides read TGTGCCAGCATTAACACCCTTGCTGAAGCTTTCTTT. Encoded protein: CASINTLAEAFF.

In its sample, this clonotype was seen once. The chain's CDR3 is CASCLRVTGYNQPQHF. CDR3 DNA sequence: TGTGCCAGCTGTCTCCGCGTGACAGGGTACAATCAGCCCCAGCATTTT. The chain recombines TRBV28 with TRBJ1-5, with 7 bases identical to TRBD1. V lost 8 bases, J lost 3 bases, and 13 bases stayed unmatched. In germline, CDR1 is MDHEN, CDR2 SYDVKM. The CDR3 contains 16 residues.

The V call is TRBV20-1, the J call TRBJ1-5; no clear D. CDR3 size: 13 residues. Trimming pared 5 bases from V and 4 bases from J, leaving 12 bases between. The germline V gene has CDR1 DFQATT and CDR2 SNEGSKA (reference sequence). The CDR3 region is CSADAQVNQPQHF. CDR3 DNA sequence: TGCAGTGCTGACGCTCAGGTAAATCAGCCCCAGCATTTT.